This passage covers 26 T cell receptor beta chains from one sample sequenced in a study of vaccination and CD4 T cells after COVID-19. MiXCR was run by TCRdb on the PCR reads, yielding one entry per CDR3 protein. The table records some 15,000 distinct CDR3 sequences, about 70% of them present only once. The material sequenced was CD4+ T cells from blood, taken after SARS-CoV-2 vaccination. All receptors come from a human donor who had recovered from COVID-19.

The rearrangement joins TRBV27 to TRBJ1-3; D is possibly TRBD1 (5 bases). The CDR3 is made up of 16 amino acids. Trimming removed 5 bases from V and 2 bases from J, with 16 bases in between. The germline gives CDR1 MNHEY, CDR2 SMNVEV (reference sequence). In nucleotides, the CDR3 is TGTGCCAGCAGTCCCCGATGGGGGGTCCCTGGAAACACCATATATTTT. It specifies CASSPRWGVPGNTIYF.

This chain links TRBV19 with TRBJ2-2; D uncertain. This CDR3 region has 14 residues. Germline-derived CDR1 and CDR2 are LNHDA and SQIVND (reference sequence). Trimming took off 1 base at V and 6 bases at J, with 9 bases between the two ends. The CDR3 coding sequence is TGTGCCAGTAGTATAGGGGTGCGATCCGGGGAGCTGTTTTTT. Its protein product is CASSIGVRSGELFF. Using reference TRBV19 and TRBJ2-2 for the parts outside the CDR3, the full variable domain is DGGITQSPKYLFRKEGQNVTLSCEQNLNHDAMYWYRQDPGQGLRLIYYSQIVNDFQKGDIAEGYSVSREKKESFPLTVTSAQKNPTAFYLCASSIGVRSGELFFGEGSRLTVL.

This chain connects TRBV5-6 to TRBJ2-7, with 12 bases aligning to TRBD2. The trim removed 4 bases at V and 7 bases at J, leaving 9 bases unmatched. The CDR3 has 15 amino acids. The germline CDR1 and CDR2 sequences are SGHDT and YYEEEE. The CDR3 loop reads CASSHRTSGIGEQYF. In DNA, the CDR3 is TGTGCCAGCAGCCACCGGACTAGCGGGATAGGAGAGCAGTACTTC.

V and J are TRBV19 and TRBJ1-5; 7 nucleotides line up with TRBD1. Germline V gives CDR1 LNHDA, CDR2 SQIVND (reference sequence). Trimming took 6 bases from V and 4 from J; bases not matched to a gene: 12. The CDR3 sequence is 16 residues long. The chain's CDR3 is CASRARDSGPNQPQHF. The CDR3 bases are TGTGCCAGTAGGGCCAGGGACAGCGGCCCAAATCAGCCCCAGCATTTT.

The rearrangement links TRBV6-5 to TRBJ2-1, with a possible D match to TRBD2 (6 bases). This CDR3 comprises 14 residues. Between the trimmed V and J ends, which lost 2 bases and 5 bases, there was a span of 10 bases. Germline lookup yields CDR1 MNHEY and CDR2 SVGAGI. In DNA, the CDR3 is TGTGCCAGCAGTTACGTGGGACTGGACAATGAGCAGTTCTTC. Translation: CASSYVGLDNEQFF.

The V gene is TRBV6-1, the J gene TRBJ1-5; D is uncertain. Trimming took off 6 bases at V and 1 base at J, with 16 bases between the two ends. The germline gives CDR1 MNHNS, CDR2 SASEGT. This CDR3 is built from 16 residues. CDR3 protein: CASRENVLISNQPQHF. DNA of the CDR3: TGTGCCAGCAGAGAAAACGTTTTAATCAGCAATCAGCCCCAGCATTTT.

This clonotype was observed a few times. The CDR3 bases are TGCAGTGGGTGGTCGGGAGACACTGAAGCTTTCTTT. Its protein product is CSGWSGDTEAFF. The chain couples TRBV20-1 to TRBJ1-1; D ambiguous. The CDR3 is 12 residues long. The V gene's germline CDR1 is DFQATT and CDR2 SNEGSKA (reference sequence). The germline V and J ends were trimmed by 7 bases and 3 bases, with 12 bases remaining between them.

There are a few counts of this clonotype. The V and J genes are TRBV7-2 and TRBJ1-2; a possible D gene is TRBD1 (5 bases). The germline V gene has CDR1 SGHTA and CDR2 FQGNSA. The length of the CDR3 is 14 residues. V lost 5 bases, J lost 6 bases, and 16 bases lay in between. The CDR3 nucleotides read TGTGCCAGCAGCCCCGGTCAGGGACCCGATGGCTACACCTTC. The encoded protein is CASSPGQGPDGYTF.

This CDR3 is CASSPVGGSGYTF. The CDR3 nucleotides read TGTGCCAGCTCACCAGTCGGAGGGTCTGGCTACACCTTC. This chain joins TRBV18 and TRBJ1-2; D is undetermined. The CDR3 has 13 amino acids. The V gene lost 2 bases and the J gene lost 7 bases, with 11 bases spanning the gap. Germline CDR1 and CDR2: KGHSH and LQKENI.

This clonotype was recorded a few times. The V call is TRBV20-1, the J call TRBJ1-5; D is ambiguous. Germline-derived CDR1 and CDR2 are DFQATT and SNEGSKA (reference sequence). With 7 bases removed from V and 5 bases from J, the gap between germline ends came to 9 bases. CDR3 size: 11 residues. The CDR3 DNA is TGCAGTGTGAAAGGTTATCAGCCCCAGCATTTT. Translating it yields CSVKGYQPQHF.

This clonotype was seen just once. This chain links TRBV19 with TRBJ2-7; D may be TRBD1 or TRBD2 (5 bases each). The germline V gene has CDR1 LNHDA and CDR2 SQIVND (reference sequence). This CDR3 is 15 amino acids long. V was cut by 3 bases and J by 1 base, with 13 bases left in between. CDR3 in amino acids: CASSITSGRSYEQYF. The CDR3 DNA follows: TGTGCCAGTAGTATCACCTCAGGGAGATCCTACGAGCAGTACTTC.

V usage is TRBV2 and J usage is TRBJ2-1; 12 bases match TRBD2. The CDR3 contains 15 residues. Losses at the gene ends were 11 bases for V and 0 bases for J; bases not matched to a gene: 5. Germline V gene lookup returns CDR1 SNHLY and CDR2 FYNNEI. This chain's CDR3 is CAGGLAGPSYNEQFF. The CDR3 DNA reads TGTGCCGGGGGACTAGCGGGCCCCTCCTACAATGAGCAGTTCTTC.

V is TRBV20-1 and J is TRBJ1-2; D gene unclear. Germline V CDR1 and CDR2: DFQATT, SNEGSKA (reference sequence). Between the trimmed V and J ends, which lost 0 bases and 8 bases, there was a span of 16 bases. The CDR3 is 14 amino acids. Here the CDR3 DNA reads TGCAGTGCTAGAGACCTAGTCGGGTCTGGCGGCTACACCTTC. Protein sequence: CSARDLVGSGGYTF.

V usage is TRBV20-1 and J usage is TRBJ2-7; D could derive from TRBD1 or TRBD2 (5 bases each). Germline CDR1 reads DFQATT; CDR2 reads SNEGSKA (reference sequence). This CDR3 has 12 residues. Trimming took 2 bases from V and 7 from J, leaving 12 bases between them. In DNA form, the CDR3 reads TGCAGTGCTAGATTGAGGGGCGGGGAGCAGTACTTC. This encodes CSARLRGGEQYF.

This clonotype was recorded a few times. The J gene is TRBJ1-6, the V gene TRBV20-1; D unclear. Deletions cut 3 bases from V and 4 bases from J, with 16 bases between. Germline V gene lookup returns CDR1 DFQATT and CDR2 SNEGSKA (reference sequence). The CDR3 is 16 amino acids. The CDR3 nucleotides are TGCAGTGCTAGGTTTTTGGCAGTTCTTTATAATTCACCCCTCCACTTT. It specifies CSARFLAVLYNSPLHF.

The chain uses TRBV28 and TRBJ1-1; no clear D. The CDR3 length is 12 residues. The V end lost 2 bases, the J end lost 0 bases, and 1 base lay between the germline ends. Germline CDR1 MDHEN, CDR2 SYDVKM. The CDR3 DNA follows: TGTGCCAGCAGTTTAATGAACACTGAAGCTTTCTTT. Its translation is CASSLMNTEAFF.

This clonotype is large (0.1 to 1%) within its sample. The gene calls are TRBV6-5 and TRBJ1-2; D uncertain. The CDR3 consists of 13 residues. Germline CDR1 and CDR2: MNHEY and SVGAGI. Trimming removed 2 bases at V and 6 bases at J, with 10 bases between. CDR3 nucleotide sequence: TGTGCCAGCAGTTACAATTGGGTGGATGGCTACACCTTC. Amino acids: CASSYNWVDGYTF.

The chain employs TRBV30 and TRBJ1-2, with unresolved D. Germline loops: CDR1 GTSNPN, CDR2 SVGIG (reference sequence). This CDR3 region has 11 residues. The ends were cut back, 4 bases at V and 5 bases at J, with 8 bases in the middle. The CDR3 nucleotides read TGTGCCTGGACTCCGATGTATGGCTACACCTTC. Translated, it gives CAWTPMYGYTF.

This clonotype was observed a handful of times. The chain uses TRBV20-1 and TRBJ2-5; a weak D match, TRBD2 (6 bases). Per the germline V gene, CDR1 is DFQATT and CDR2 is SNEGSKA (reference sequence). V lost 3 bases and J lost 5, with 7 bases in between. The CDR3 covers 11 residues. CDR3 in DNA: TGCAGTGCTAGGGAGGGGGAGACCCAGTACTTC. It specifies CSAREGETQYF.

This chain joins TRBV6-5 and TRBJ2-1; no reliable D call. The V end lost 0 bases, the J end lost 6 bases, and 6 bases lay between the germline ends. From germline, CDR1 is MNHEY and CDR2 SVGAGI. The CDR3 consists of 13 residues. DNA of the CDR3: TGTGCCAGCAGTTACTCGATGGGCAATGAGCAGTTCTTC. Protein: CASSYSMGNEQFF.

V usage is TRBV30 and J usage is TRBJ1-1; D is undetermined. Trimming took 0 bases from V and 0 from J, leaving 5 bases between them. The germline V gene encodes CDR1 GTSNPN and CDR2 SVGIG (reference sequence). The CDR3 loop spans 13 amino acids. CDR3 region: CAWSVTMNTEAFF. For the CDR3, the DNA is TGTGCCTGGAGTGTAACCATGAACACTGAAGCTTTCTTT.

This clonotype was found a few times. The V and J genes are TRBV28 and TRBJ2-3, with 7 bases identical to TRBD2. V trimming: 3 bases; J trimming: 0 bases; junction bases outside the gene matches: 0. Germline loops: CDR1 MDHEN, CDR2 SYDVKM. The CDR3 runs to 14 residues. CDR3 amino acids: CASSFSGSTDTQYF. The CDR3 DNA is TGTGCCAGCAGTTTTAGCGGGAGCACAGATACGCAGTATTTT.

The gene calls are TRBV12-3 or TRBV12-4 and TRBJ1-6, with 7 bases aligning to TRBD1. V shed 1 base, J shed 0 bases, and the junction held 0 bases outside the gene matches. The CDR3 has 16 amino acids. The CDR3 DNA follows: TGTGCCAGCAGTTTAGGGGACAGCTCCTATAATTCACCCCTCCACTTT. Amino acids: CASSLGDSSYNSPLHF.

V and J are TRBV20-1 and TRBJ2-3, with TRBD1 as a possible D gene (6 bases). Germline V gene sequence: CDR1 DFQATT, CDR2 SNEGSKA (reference sequence). The CDR3 is 12 amino acids. The V end was cut by 5 bases, the J end by 3 bases, with 9 bases between. The CDR3 here is CSALTGTDTQYF. DNA for the CDR3: TGCAGTGCTTTGACAGGAACAGATACGCAGTATTTT.

The chain uses TRBV19 and TRBJ1-3, with D tentatively TRBD1 (5 bases). V lost 5 bases and J 0 bases, leaving 14 bases between the germline ends. The CDR3 extends over 16 amino acids. Looked up from germline, CDR1 is LNHDA and CDR2 is SQIVND (reference sequence). The CDR3 sequence is CASSVDKSTSGNTIYF. In DNA, the CDR3 is TGTGCCAGTAGTGTGGACAAGTCGACCTCTGGAAACACCATATATTTT.

Only a few counts were recorded for this clonotype. The chain links TRBV20-1 to TRBJ2-2; 11 bases match TRBD2. V was clipped by 0 bases and J by 1 base; unmatched bases: 7. Looked up from germline, CDR1 is DFQATT and CDR2 is SNEGSKA (reference sequence). The CDR3 runs to 18 residues. CDR3 coding DNA: TGCAGTGCTAGAGATTATACTAGCGGGAGCGTGAACACCGGGGAGCTGTTTTTT. Its translation is CSARDYTSGSVNTGELFF.